The entry below gives a single T cell receptor beta chain sequence along with its context. This entry comes from a study of blood T cell repertoires in COVID-19. The V gene lost 0 bases and the J gene lost 5 bases, with 11 bases spanning the gap. The CDR3 sequence is 15 residues long. The germline gives CDR1 SGHNT, CDR2 YYREEE (reference sequence). Data came from immunoSEQ multiplex PCR; TCRdb stores just in-frame clones and leaves some out. The data hold about 140,000 clones, with around 80% observed a single time. The chain employs TRBV5-4 and TRBJ2-2, with a weak D call TRBD1 (5 bases). The source of this sequence is a man aged 50 to 59 with acute or convalescent COVID-19. Sequenced input: peripheral blood. The CDR3 protein is CASSLVGQGTGELFF. CDR3 sequence (DNA): TGTGCCAGCAGCTTGGTAGGGCAGGGAACCGGGGAGCTGTTTTTT. The full variable domain, rest sourced from reference TRBV5-4 and TRBJ2-2, is ETGVTQSPTHLIKTRGQQVTLRCSSQSGHNTVSWYQQALGQGPQFIFQYYREEENGRGNFPPRFSGLQFPNYSSELNVNALELDDSALYLCASSLVGQGTGELFFGEGSRLTVL.